The subject of this entry is one T cell receptor (beta chain). Antigen unknown. This record comes from a study of T-cell memory formation after mild COVID-19. Looking at the study overall: There were largely donor-specific TCR clusters.

Trimming removed 3 bases from V and 6 bases from J; junction bases left unmatched: 4. The CDR3 spans 15 residues. CDR1 and CDR2 (germline): KGHDR, SFDVKD. TCRdb reanalysed the 5' RACE reads using MiXCR and keeps one entry per CDR3 protein. The data hold nearly 200,000 distinct CDR3 sequences, with about a sixth observed a single time. Findings and limits, study-wide: In pre-infection memory, a portion of responding clones appeared, which suggested that cross-reactive memory joined. Contracting CD8+ clones were enriched in EMRA, CD4+ mainly in CM and EM. There was no confirmation that second-wave clones peaking on day 37 were SARS-CoV-2 specific.

This clonotype was obtained from an adult woman who had mild COVID-19 (a few samples of this study predate the infection). Cell type and time point are not known. The material sequenced was PBMCs or a T cell subset sorted from them (not recorded which). The rearrangement links TRBV24-1 to TRBJ1-5; 10 bases align to TRBD1. The CDR3 loop is CATSDGTGAIQPQHF. DNA of the CDR3: TGTGCCACCAGTGATGGGACAGGGGCGATTCAGCCCCAGCATTTT.